The text below deals with one T cell receptor beta chain. The assay was immunoSEQ multiplex PCR, and TCRdb's table has in-frame clones only and misses some. This sample has 45,000 to 65,000 clones, with roughly 86% found just once. The record originates from a study of OX40 agonist ivuxolimab in advanced cancers. In the study overall: Patients achieving partial responses numbered three: one hepatocellular carcinoma case and two cutaneous melanoma cases.

Per the germline V gene, CDR1 is MNHNY and CDR2 is SVGAGI (reference sequence). V was trimmed by 5 bases and J by 2 bases, leaving 10 bases between them. The CDR3 has 13 residues. This receptor was obtained from an adult with an advanced solid tumor such as melanoma, head and neck, liver or kidney cancer. The sample was CD4+ or CD8+ T cells sorted from blood, taken in a trial of the OX40 agonist ivuxolimab. The chain combines TRBV6-6 with TRBJ2-7; D ambiguous. Here the CDR3 reads CASSDTPTYEQYF. DNA of the CDR3: TGTGCCAGCAGTGACACCCCAACCTACGAGCAGTACTTC.